One and the same sample provided the 27 T cell receptor beta chains below, sequenced in a study of OX40 agonist ivuxolimab in advanced cancers. The method was immunoSEQ multiplex PCR; TCRdb's version includes in-frame clones alone and lacks a portion of them. The repertoire holds approximately 98,000 clones, approximately 80% seen once, with approximately 5.5% in the top ten. The sequencing here drew on CD4+ or CD8+ T cells sorted from blood, taken in a trial of the OX40 agonist ivuxolimab. These receptors were taken from an adult with an advanced solid tumor such as melanoma, head and neck, liver or kidney cancer.

This clone was detected a few times. CDR3 in amino acids: CASSLRPAGPYNEQFF. The CDR3 DNA reads TGTGCCAGCAGCCTTCGACCCGCGGGTCCTTACAATGAGCAGTTCTTC. The chain carries TRBV9 and TRBJ2-1, with TRBD2 as a possible D gene (5 bases). With 4 bases removed from V and 4 bases from J, the gap between germline ends came to 18 bases. Germline V gene data show CDR1 as SGDLS and CDR2 as YYNGEE. This CDR3 has 16 residues.

The table lists this clone with a few counts. The V gene is TRBV19, the J gene TRBJ1-5; a weak D match, TRBD1 (5 bases). Germline V gene sequence: CDR1 LNHDA, CDR2 SQIVND (reference sequence). V lost 2 bases to trimming and J lost 7 bases, with 12 bases between them. The CDR3 totals 14 residues. The CDR3, as DNA: TGTGCCAGTAGTATACGGGGACCAGGGCAGCCCCAGCATTTT. Its translation is CASSIRGPGQPQHF.

V and J are TRBV9 and TRBJ1-1, with a weak D call TRBD1 (6 bases). CDR3 length equals 18 residues. Germline V lookup: CDR1 SGDLS, CDR2 YYNGEE. Trimming cost V 3 bases and J 1 base, with 22 bases left between them. For the CDR3, the DNA is TGTGCCAGCAGCGCCCGGGCAGGGGTAATAGGGACGAACACTGAAGCTTTCTTT. Amino acids: CASSARAGVIGTNTEAFF.

The gene calls are TRBV27 and TRBJ1-5; 8 bases agree with TRBD1. V lost 6 bases to trimming and J lost 0 bases; unmatched junction nucleotides: 7. The CDR3 has 16 residues. Germline CDR1 and CDR2: MNHEY and SMNVEV (reference sequence). CDR3 protein: CASSRDRGVSNQPQHF. CDR3 coding DNA: TGTGCCAGCAGCCGTGACAGGGGTGTTAGCAATCAGCCCCAGCATTTT.

V usage is TRBV7-7 and J usage is TRBJ2-3; no definite D call. The CDR3 is 13 residues long. The germline CDR1 and CDR2 sequences are SSHAT and FNYEAQ (reference sequence). Trimming left V 5 bases short and J 7 bases short, with 13 bases between. The CDR3 region has the DNA TGTGCCAGCAGCCCCTCGCCCGGATATACGCAGTATTTT. Encoded protein: CASSPSPGYTQYF.

The rearrangement uses TRBV7-9 and TRBJ2-7; TRBD1 matches 9 bases. Germline assignment: CDR1 SEHNR and CDR2 FQNEAQ (reference sequence). This CDR3 comprises 15 residues. J was trimmed by 4 bases and V by 5 bases; bases with no gene match: 9. CDR3 residues: CASSRIQGALYEQYF. DNA for the CDR3: TGTGCCAGCAGCCGGATACAGGGGGCTTTGTACGAGCAGTACTTC.

This clone showed up just a few times. V gene TRBV19 combines with J gene TRBJ1-5; D gene unclear. The CDR3 totals 12 residues. Germline loops: CDR1 LNHDA, CDR2 SQIVND (reference sequence). Trimming removed 3 bases at V and 4 bases at J, with 4 bases between. The CDR3 here is CASSIPNQPQHF. The DNA for the CDR3 is TGTGCCAGTAGTATCCCAAATCAGCCCCAGCATTTT.

This sequence joins TRBV9 and TRBJ2-3, with TRBD1 matching over 7 bases. V lost 3 bases, J lost 1 base, and 8 bases stayed unmatched. Looked up from germline, CDR1 is SGDLS and CDR2 is YYNGEE. CDR3 size: 16 residues. The CDR3 here is CASSALLGGGTDTQYF. CDR3 DNA: TGTGCCAGCAGCGCCTTATTAGGGGGCGGCACAGATACGCAGTATTTT.

The chain recombines TRBV15 with TRBJ2-5; D is possibly TRBD1 (6 bases). This CDR3 is 15 amino acids long. The V gene's germline CDR1 is LNHNV and CDR2 YYDKDF (reference sequence). With 0 bases removed from V and 4 bases from J, the gap between germline ends came to 12 bases. CDR3 amino acids: CATSRDVDSSETQYF. The DNA of the CDR3 is TGTGCCACCAGCAGAGATGTGGACAGCTCAGAGACCCAGTACTTC. The full variable domain, in which reference TRBV15 and TRBJ2-5 provide the parts outside the CDR3, is DAMVIQNPRYQVTQFGKPVTLSCSQTLNHNVMYWYQQKSSQAPKLLFHYYDKDFNNEADTPDNFQSRRPNTSFCFLDIRSPGLGDTAMYLCATSRDVDSSETQYFGPGTRLLVL.

This chain joins TRBV27 and TRBJ2-7; 7 bases map to TRBD1. The CDR3 sequence is 13 residues long. Trimming cost V 6 bases and J 2 bases; bases outside gene matches: 4. CDR1 and CDR2 from the germline V gene are MNHEY and SMNVEV (reference sequence). The CDR3: CASSEGATYEQYF. In DNA, the CDR3 is TGTGCCAGCAGCGAGGGGGCCACCTACGAGCAGTACTTC.

This clone was observed a single time. This chain uses TRBV5-6 with TRBJ1-4, with D possibly TRBD1 on 5 matching bases. Germline V gives CDR1 SGHDT, CDR2 YYEEEE. The V gene lost 2 bases and the J gene lost 7 bases, with 12 bases spanning the gap. CDR3 length equals 14 residues. The CDR3 is CASSFGGDGEKLFF. CDR3 nucleotides: TGTGCCAGCAGCTTTGGAGGGGATGGTGAAAAACTGTTTTTT.

This rearrangement joins TRBV10-1 to TRBJ2-3; D is perhaps TRBD2 (6 bases). Germline assignment: CDR1 WNHNN and CDR2 SYGVQD (reference sequence). Trimming took 2 bases from V and 6 from J, leaving 15 bases between them. The length of the CDR3 is 15 residues. The CDR3 DNA sequence: TGCGCCAGCAGTGAGATAGGAGCGGGTTTGGATACGCAGTATTTT. Translated, it gives CASSEIGAGLDTQYF.

This clone was counted once. The rearrangement uses TRBV25-1 and TRBJ1-3; D remains unclear. Per the germline V gene, CDR1 is MGHDK and CDR2 is SYGVNS. The CDR3 covers 13 residues. Trimming removed 7 bases from V and 1 base from J, with 8 bases in between. The CDR3, as DNA: TGTGCCAGCATGCCGAATTCTGGAAACACCATATATTTT. Translating it yields CASMPNSGNTIYF.

The CDR3 sequence is CASSFGTGGVGNTIYF. CDR3 sequence (DNA): TGTGCCAGCAGCTTCGGGACAGGGGGTGTTGGAAACACCATATATTTT. This chain uses TRBV7-9 with TRBJ1-3; 11 bases are a match to TRBD1. This CDR3 is 16 amino acids long. V gave up 3 bases and J gave up 3 bases; unmatched junction bases: 4. Germline assignment: CDR1 SEHNR and CDR2 FQNEAQ (reference sequence).

The chain carries TRBV6-6 and TRBJ1-4; no reliable D call. Germline CDR1 MNHNY, CDR2 SVGAGI (reference sequence). The V end was cut by 6 bases, the J end by 7 bases, with 18 bases between. The CDR3 runs to 15 residues. The CDR3 nucleotides are TGTGCCAGCAGCAGAGGGCCAATCCCCGTTGAAAAACTGTTTTTT. This codes for CASSRGPIPVEKLFF.

The chain is built from TRBV10-3 and TRBJ1-5; D is unresolved. The CDR3 runs to 13 residues. Per the germline V gene, CDR1 is ENHRY and CDR2 is SYGVKD. V lost 4 bases, J lost 4 bases, and 8 bases lay in between. The CDR3, as DNA: TGTGCCATCAGTGTGTTGGGGAATCAGCCCCAGCATTTT. Protein product: CAISVLGNQPQHF.

This clone was detected once. This CDR3 reads CASSSGTTFYNEQFF. The CDR3 DNA follows: TGTGCCAGCAGCTCCGGGACTACCTTCTACAATGAGCAGTTCTTC. The rearrangement links TRBV7-3 to TRBJ2-1; 7 nucleotides agree with TRBD2. V trimming: 4 bases; J trimming: 3 bases; junction bases outside the gene matches: 6. The CDR3 has 15 amino acids. Germline assignment: CDR1 SGHTA and CDR2 FQGTGA.

V and J are TRBV7-2 and TRBJ2-7, with D maybe TRBD2 (6 bases). With 2 bases removed from V and 0 bases from J, the gap between germline ends came to 11 bases. Germline CDR1 SGHTA, CDR2 FQGNSA. CDR3 length: 15 amino acids. The CDR3 reads CASSLLAIHSYEQYF. The CDR3 coding sequence is TGTGCCAGCAGCTTACTAGCGATCCACTCCTACGAGCAGTACTTC.

This sequence joins TRBV27 and TRBJ2-7, with TRBD2 matching over 8 bases. Losses at the gene ends were 5 bases for V and 0 bases for J; bases not matched to a gene: 9. CDR1 MNHEY and CDR2 SMNVEV come from the germline V gene (reference sequence). The CDR3 contains 16 residues. CDR3 in amino acids: CASSASGGERSYEQYF. In nucleotides, the CDR3 is TGTGCCAGCAGTGCCTCGGGAGGGGAGCGCTCCTACGAGCAGTACTTC.

This rearrangement joins TRBV19 to TRBJ2-1; TRBD2 matches 9 bases. CDR1 and CDR2 from the germline V gene are LNHDA and SQIVND (reference sequence). The CDR3 sequence is 15 residues long. Trimming removed 8 bases from V and 8 bases from J; junction bases left unmatched: 13. The CDR3 nucleotides read TGTGCCAGTCGTAGCGGGGGCTACAATGTGGATGAGCAGTTCTTC. This codes for CASRSGGYNVDEQFF.

The CDR3 sequence is CASSVTRKGQERYGYTF. CDR3 coding DNA: TGTGCCAGTAGTGTAACGAGGAAGGGACAGGAGAGATATGGCTACACCTTC. The rearrangement joins TRBV19 to TRBJ1-2; 8 nucleotides align to TRBD1. The germline V gene encodes CDR1 LNHDA and CDR2 SQIVND (reference sequence). The trim removed 5 bases at V and 5 bases at J, leaving 16 bases unmatched. The CDR3 covers 17 residues.

V gene TRBV5-6 combines with J gene TRBJ2-1; 7 bases line up with TRBD1. V shed 2 bases, J shed 3 bases, and the junction held 5 bases outside the gene matches. Per germline, CDR1 SGHDT and CDR2 YYEEEE. CDR3 length: 15 residues. In DNA form, the CDR3 reads TGTGCCAGCAGCTTCCGGGACAGATTCTACAATGAGCAGTTCTTC. Its translation: CASSFRDRFYNEQFF.

The V gene is TRBV6-5, the J gene TRBJ1-2; D ambiguous. Per germline, CDR1 MNHEY and CDR2 SVGAGI. V was trimmed by 2 bases and J by 3 bases, leaving 7 bases between them. The CDR3 covers 13 residues. Written as DNA, the CDR3 is TGTGCCAGCAGTTACGGTGAGGACTATGGCTACACCTTC. As protein: CASSYGEDYGYTF.

This chain uses TRBV19 with TRBJ1-5; 7 bases fit TRBD1. CDR1 and CDR2 (germline): LNHDA, SQIVND (reference sequence). V lost 5 bases, J lost 3 bases, and 4 bases stayed unmatched. This CDR3 is 14 amino acids long. CDR3 protein: CASSVDRINQPQHF. CDR3 DNA: TGTGCCAGTAGTGTGGACAGGATCAATCAGCCCCAGCATTTT.

The rearrangement joins TRBV7-8 to TRBJ1-1; perhaps TRBD1 as D (5 bases). Germline CDR1 SGHVS, CDR2 FQNEAQ. This CDR3 comprises 17 residues. Trimming took 1 base from V and 0 from J, leaving 15 bases between them. CDR3 bases: TGTGCCAGCAGCTTAGGGGGCGCCCCCCTAATGAACACTGAAGCTTTCTTT. It is translated as CASSLGGAPLMNTEAFF.

This clone showed up just once. V is TRBV30 and J is TRBJ2-4, with D maybe TRBD2 (6 bases). The CDR3 is made up of 13 amino acids. Germline-derived CDR1 and CDR2 are GTSNPN and SVGIG (reference sequence). Trimming cost V 5 bases and J 5 bases, with 13 bases left between them. CDR3 coding DNA: TGTGCCTGGTCTGGAGGGTGGGAAAACATTCAGTACTTC. It encodes CAWSGGWENIQYF.

This sequence joins TRBV7-9 and TRBJ1-3; D call uncertain. The germline V gene encodes CDR1 SEHNR and CDR2 FQNEAQ (reference sequence). The V and J ends lost 3 bases and 1 base respectively, with 7 bases between them. The CDR3 is 14 amino acids. The CDR3 spells CASSFTESGNTIYF. The CDR3, as DNA: TGTGCCAGCAGCTTTACAGAGTCTGGAAACACCATATATTTT.